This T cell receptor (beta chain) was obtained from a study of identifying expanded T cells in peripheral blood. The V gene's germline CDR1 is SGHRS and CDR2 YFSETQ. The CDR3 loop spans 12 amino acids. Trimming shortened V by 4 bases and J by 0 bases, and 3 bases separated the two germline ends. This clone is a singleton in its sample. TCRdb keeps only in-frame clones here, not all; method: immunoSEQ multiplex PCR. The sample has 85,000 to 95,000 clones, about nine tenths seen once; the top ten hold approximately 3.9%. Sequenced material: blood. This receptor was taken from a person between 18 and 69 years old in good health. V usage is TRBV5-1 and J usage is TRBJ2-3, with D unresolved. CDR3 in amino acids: CASSHSTDTQYF. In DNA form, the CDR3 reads TGCGCCAGCAGCCATAGCACAGATACGCAGTATTTT.